This T cell receptor beta chain was obtained from a study of blood T cells in healthy people across ages. Whole-study results and caveats: Investigators viewed diversity estimates from one million T cells as underestimates, the study reported. Unsorted PBMC material precluded a definitive naive versus antigen-experienced comparison.

The CDR3 contains 16 residues. Trimming pared 4 bases from V and 0 bases from J, leaving 14 bases between. CDR1 is SGHRS and CDR2 is YFSETQ in the germline V gene. With respect to this clonotype: Antigen: not known.

A second PCR, run for about 7 to 11 cycles, used a sample-barcoded 5' primer plus a J-beta primer mix. A 12-random-nucleotide template-switch adaptor tagged each cDNA molecule. TCRdb passed the 5' RACE reads through MiXCR, listing each CDR3 protein once. Here the sample spans about 1.6 million distinct CDR3 sequences, roughly 32% being singletons. What was sequenced was blood. The chain joins TRBV5-1 to TRBJ2-1; no reliable D call. This sequence was found in a woman aged 25 to 39 in good health. The CDR3 reads CASSPRGDHSYNEQFF. The CDR3 coding sequence is TGCGCCAGCAGCCCCCGAGGAGATCACTCCTACAATGAGCAGTTCTTC.